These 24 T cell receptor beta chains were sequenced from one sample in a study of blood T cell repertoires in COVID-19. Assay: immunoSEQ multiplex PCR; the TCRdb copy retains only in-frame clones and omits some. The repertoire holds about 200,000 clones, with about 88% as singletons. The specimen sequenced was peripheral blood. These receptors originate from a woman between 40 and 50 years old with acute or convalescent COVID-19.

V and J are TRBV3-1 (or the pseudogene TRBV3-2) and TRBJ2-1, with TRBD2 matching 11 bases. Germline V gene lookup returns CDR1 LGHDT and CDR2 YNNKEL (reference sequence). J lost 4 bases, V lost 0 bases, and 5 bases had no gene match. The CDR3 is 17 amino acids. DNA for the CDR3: TGTGCCAGCAGCCAAGAATATTCTAGCGGGGGGTACAATGAGCAGTTCTTC. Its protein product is CASSQEYSSGGYNEQFF.

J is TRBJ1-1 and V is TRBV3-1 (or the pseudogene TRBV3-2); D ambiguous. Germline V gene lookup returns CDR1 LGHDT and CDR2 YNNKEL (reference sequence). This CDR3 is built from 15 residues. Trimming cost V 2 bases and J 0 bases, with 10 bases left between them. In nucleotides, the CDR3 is TGTGCCAGCAGCCAAATTCGGGAGATGAACACTGAAGCTTTCTTT. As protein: CASSQIREMNTEAFF.

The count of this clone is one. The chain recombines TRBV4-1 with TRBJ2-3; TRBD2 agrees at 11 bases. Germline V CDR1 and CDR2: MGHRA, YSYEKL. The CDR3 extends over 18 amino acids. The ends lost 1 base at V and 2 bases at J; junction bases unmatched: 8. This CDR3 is CASSQGLETSGVTDTQYF. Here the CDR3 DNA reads TGCGCCAGCAGCCAAGGGCTAGAGACTAGCGGGGTCACAGATACGCAGTATTTT.

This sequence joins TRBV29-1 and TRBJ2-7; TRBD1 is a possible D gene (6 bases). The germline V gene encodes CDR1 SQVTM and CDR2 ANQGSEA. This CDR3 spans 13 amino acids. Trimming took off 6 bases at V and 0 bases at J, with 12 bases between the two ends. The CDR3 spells CSVTEGGSYEQYV. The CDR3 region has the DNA TGCAGCGTCACAGAAGGGGGCTCCTACGAGCAGTACGTC.

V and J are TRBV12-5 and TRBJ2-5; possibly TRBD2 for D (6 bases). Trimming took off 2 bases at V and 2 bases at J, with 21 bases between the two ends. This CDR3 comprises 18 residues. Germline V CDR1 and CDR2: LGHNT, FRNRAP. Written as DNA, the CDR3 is TGTGCTAGTGGTTTGAAGTCCCCCCTAGCGAGGATACAAGAGACCCAGTACTTC. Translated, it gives CASGLKSPLARIQETQYF.

CDR3 sequence (DNA): TGCGCCAGCAGCTTGGGACAGCTAGCGGAGACCCAGTACTTC. Translation: CASSLGQLAETQYF. This chain joins TRBV5-1 and TRBJ2-5, with D possibly TRBD2 on 6 matching bases. Trimming stripped 0 bases from V and 5 bases from J, with 11 bases between. The CDR3 extends over 14 amino acids. The V gene's germline CDR1 is SGHRS and CDR2 YFSETQ.

The CDR3 is CASSSDREQPQHF. The DNA of the CDR3 is TGTGCCAGCAGTTCGGACAGGGAACAGCCCCAGCATTTT. This chain links TRBV6-6 with TRBJ1-5; 8 bases align to TRBD1. Germline trimming cut 4 bases from V and 7 bases from J; bases unmatched to any gene: 3. CDR3 length equals 13 residues. Germline V gene sequence: CDR1 MNHNY, CDR2 SVGAGI (reference sequence).

The CDR3: CASSPAGGQETQYF. The CDR3 region has the DNA TGCGCCAGCAGTCCCGCGGGGGGGCAAGAGACCCAGTACTTC. This chain joins TRBV5-1 and TRBJ2-5; TRBD2 aligns across 9 bases. V lost 5 bases and J lost 2; bases outside the gene matches: 4. Germline V gene data show CDR1 as SGHRS and CDR2 as YFSETQ. The length of the CDR3 is 14 residues.

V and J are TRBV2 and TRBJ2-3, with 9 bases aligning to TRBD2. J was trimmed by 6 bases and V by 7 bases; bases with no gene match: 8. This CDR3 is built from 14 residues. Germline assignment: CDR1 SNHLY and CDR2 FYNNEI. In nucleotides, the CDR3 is TGTGCCAGCAAAGATGGCCTAGCGGGGGATACGCAGTATTTT. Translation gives CASKDGLAGDTQYF.

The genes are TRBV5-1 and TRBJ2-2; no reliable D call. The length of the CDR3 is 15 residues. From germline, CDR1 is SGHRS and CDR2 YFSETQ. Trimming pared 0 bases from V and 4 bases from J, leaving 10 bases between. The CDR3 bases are TGCGCCAGCAGCTTGGAACCCGGGTCCACCGGGGAGCTGTTTTTT. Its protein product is CASSLEPGSTGELFF.

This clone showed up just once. The CDR3 bases are TGCAGTGCTAGTGAGGGGACAGGCGCCCTTAAAGAGCCCCAGCATTTT. Protein sequence: CSASEGTGALKEPQHF. The rearrangement joins TRBV20-1 to TRBJ1-5, with TRBD1 matching over 8 bases. The V and J ends lost 3 bases and 8 bases, in that order; junction bases with no gene match: 15. CDR1 and CDR2 (germline): DFQATT, SNEGSKA (reference sequence). This CDR3 has 16 residues.

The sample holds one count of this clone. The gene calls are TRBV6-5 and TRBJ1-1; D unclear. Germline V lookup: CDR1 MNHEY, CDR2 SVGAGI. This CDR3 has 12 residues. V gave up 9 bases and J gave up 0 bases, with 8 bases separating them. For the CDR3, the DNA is TGTGCCAGTCGGGATTTGAACACTGAAGCTTTCTTT. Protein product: CASRDLNTEAFF.

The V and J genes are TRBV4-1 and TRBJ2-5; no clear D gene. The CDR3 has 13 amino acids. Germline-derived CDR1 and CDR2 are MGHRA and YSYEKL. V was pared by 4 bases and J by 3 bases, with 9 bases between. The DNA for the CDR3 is TGCGCCAGCAGCCTCCTCCGCGAAGAGACCCAGTACTTC. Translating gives CASSLLREETQYF.

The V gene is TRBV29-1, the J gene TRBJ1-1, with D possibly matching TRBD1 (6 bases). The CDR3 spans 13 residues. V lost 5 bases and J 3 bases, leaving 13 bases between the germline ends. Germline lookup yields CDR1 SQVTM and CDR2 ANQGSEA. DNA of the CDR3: TGCAGCGTTCAAACAGGGAAGGACACTGAAGCTTTCTTT. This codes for CSVQTGKDTEAFF. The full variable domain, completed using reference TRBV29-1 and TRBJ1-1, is SAVISQKPSRDICQRGTSLTIQCQVDSQVTMMFWYRQQPGQSLTLIATANQGSEATYESGFVIDKFPISRPNLTFSTLTVSNMSPEDSSIYLCSVQTGKDTEAFFGQGTRLTVV.

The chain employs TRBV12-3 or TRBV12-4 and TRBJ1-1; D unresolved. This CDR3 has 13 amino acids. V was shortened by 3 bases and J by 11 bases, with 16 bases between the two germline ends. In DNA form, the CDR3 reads TGTGCCAGCAGTTTTGGCCGCCCAACGCGGGCTTTCTTT. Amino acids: CASSFGRPTRAFF.

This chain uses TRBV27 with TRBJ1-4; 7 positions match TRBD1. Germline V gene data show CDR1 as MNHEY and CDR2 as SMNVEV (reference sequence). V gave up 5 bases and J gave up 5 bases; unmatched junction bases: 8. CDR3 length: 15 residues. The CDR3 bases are TGTGCCAGCAGTCATCACGCGGACAGGAATGAAAAACTGTTTTTT. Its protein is CASSHHADRNEKLFF. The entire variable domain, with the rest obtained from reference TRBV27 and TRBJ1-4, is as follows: EAQVTQNPRYLITVTGKKLTVTCSQNMNHEYMSWYRQDPGLGLRQIYYSMNVEVTDKGDVPEGYKVSRKEKRNFPLILESPSPNQTSLYFCASSHHADRNEKLFFGSGTQLSVL.

CDR3 loop: CASSRAGGGTDTQYF. In DNA, the CDR3 is TGTGCCAGCAGCCGAGCGGGGGGAGGCACAGATACGCAGTATTTT. The chain employs TRBV3-1 (or the pseudogene TRBV3-2) and TRBJ2-3; 9 bases fit TRBD2. CDR1 is LGHDT, CDR2 YNNKEL, per germline (reference sequence). After removal of 4 bases from V and 1 base from J, the junction contained 3 bases not matched to a gene. This CDR3 region has 15 residues.

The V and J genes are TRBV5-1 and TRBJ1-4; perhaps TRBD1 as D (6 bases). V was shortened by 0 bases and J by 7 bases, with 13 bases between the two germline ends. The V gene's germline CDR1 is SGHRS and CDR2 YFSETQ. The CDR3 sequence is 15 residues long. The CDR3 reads CASSLETGGGEKLFF. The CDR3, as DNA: TGCGCCAGCAGCTTGGAGACAGGCGGTGGTGAAAAACTGTTTTTT.

CDR3 nucleotide sequence: TGTGCCAGCAGCTTAGCGGCGATGAACTCGGGTGAGCAGTTCTTC. Translating gives CASSLAAMNSGEQFF. V and J are TRBV7-9 and TRBJ2-1; D is unresolved. Germline V gene sequence: CDR1 SEHNR, CDR2 FQNEAQ (reference sequence). The germline V and J ends were trimmed by 0 bases and 9 bases, with 15 bases remaining between them. The CDR3 spans 15 residues. Complete variable domain (other parts from reference TRBV7-9 and TRBJ2-1): DTGVSQNPRHKITKRGQNVTFRCDPISEHNRLYWYRQTLGQGPEFLTYFQNEAQLEKSRLLSDRFSAERPKGSFSTLEIQRTEQGDSAMYLCASSLAAMNSGEQFFGPGTRLTVL.

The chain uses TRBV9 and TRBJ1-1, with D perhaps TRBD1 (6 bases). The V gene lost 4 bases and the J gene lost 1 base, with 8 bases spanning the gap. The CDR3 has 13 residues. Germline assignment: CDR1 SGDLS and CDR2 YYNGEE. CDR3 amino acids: CASSPTGNTEAFF. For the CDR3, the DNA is TGTGCCAGCAGCCCGACAGGGAACACTGAAGCTTTCTTT.

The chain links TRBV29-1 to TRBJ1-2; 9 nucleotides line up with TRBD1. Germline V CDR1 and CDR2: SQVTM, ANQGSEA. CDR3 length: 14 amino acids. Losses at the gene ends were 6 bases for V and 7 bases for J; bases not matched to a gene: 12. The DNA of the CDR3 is TGCAGCGTGGGGGGGACAGGGTTTTCGGGTGGCTACACCTTC. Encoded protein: CSVGGTGFSGGYTF.

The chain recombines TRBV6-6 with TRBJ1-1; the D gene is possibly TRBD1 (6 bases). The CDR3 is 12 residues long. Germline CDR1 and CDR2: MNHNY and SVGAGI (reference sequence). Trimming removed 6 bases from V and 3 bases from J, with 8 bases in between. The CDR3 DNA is TGTGCCAGCAGACGGACAGACACTGAAGCTTTCTTT. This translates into CASRRTDTEAFF.

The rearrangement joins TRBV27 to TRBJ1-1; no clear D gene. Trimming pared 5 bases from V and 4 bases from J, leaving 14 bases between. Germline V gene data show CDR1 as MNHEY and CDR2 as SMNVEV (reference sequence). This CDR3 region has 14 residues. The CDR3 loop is CASSPVGGSTEAFF. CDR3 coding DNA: TGTGCCAGCAGTCCCGTTGGAGGGAGCACTGAAGCTTTCTTT.

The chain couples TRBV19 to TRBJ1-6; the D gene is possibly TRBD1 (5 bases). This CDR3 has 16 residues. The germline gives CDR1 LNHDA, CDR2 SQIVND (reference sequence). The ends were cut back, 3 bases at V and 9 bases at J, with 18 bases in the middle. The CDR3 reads CASSILATLGGSPLHF. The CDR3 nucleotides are TGTGCCAGTAGTATTCTGGCGACTTTGGGGGGTTCACCCCTCCACTTT.